Below, 5 T cell receptor beta chains from the same sample are listed, as sequenced in a study of sequential checkpoint blockade in melanoma. Clones were sequenced by immunoSEQ multiplex PCR, and TCRdb holds only the in-frame ones, with some missing. The top ten clones hold more than 14% of a sample with 3,000 to 4,500 clones, approximately 15% of them seen once. The treatment is: randomized to nivolumab then ipilimumab (arm A) or the reverse (arm B). The starting material was tumor tissue (inferred from file names), obtained from a patient given nivolumab and ipilimumab in sequence. The receptors originated from a human donor with melanoma.

This clone was seen only a few times. V is TRBV30 and J is TRBJ2-3; D is undetermined. This CDR3 is built from 13 residues. V was cut by 2 bases and J by 1 base, with 7 bases left in between. From germline, CDR1 is GTSNPN and CDR2 SVGIG (reference sequence). The CDR3 region is CAWSRVGTDTQYF. The CDR3 DNA is TGTGCCTGGAGTAGGGTTGGCACAGATACGCAGTATTTT.

This clone was seen more than once but under ten times. The rearrangement links TRBV12-5 to TRBJ2-5; 11 positions match TRBD1. This CDR3 is 16 amino acids long. Per germline, CDR1 LGHNT and CDR2 FRNRAP. CDR3 in DNA: TGTGCCAGCACCCGGGGAGGAGGACAGGGGGCGAAGACCCAGTACTTC. Amino acids: CASTRGGGQGAKTQYF.

The J gene is TRBJ1-1, the V gene TRBV5-1; 7 bases match TRBD1. The V segment lost 2 bases and the J segment 2 bases; nucleotides outside the gene matches: 3. The CDR3 length is 14 residues. From germline, CDR1 is SGHRS and CDR2 YFSETQ. The CDR3 bases are TGCGCCAGCAGCTTAGGGACAGTTAACACTGAAGCTTTCTTT. This gives the protein CASSLGTVNTEAFF. Combining the CDR3 with reference TRBV5-1 and TRBJ1-1 gives the whole variable domain KAGVTQTPRYLIKTRGQQVTLSCSPISGHRSVSWYQQTPGQGLQFLFEYFSETQRNKGNFPGRFSGRQFSNSRSEMNVSTLELGDSALYLCASSLGTVNTEAFFGQGTRLTVV.

The chain has TRBV6-8 and TRBJ2-7, with 8 bases matching TRBD2. The CDR3 consists of 16 residues. Germline V gives CDR1 MNHGY, CDR2 SAAAGT. J gave up 3 bases and V 6 bases, and 13 bases lay outside the gene matches. The CDR3 coding sequence is TGTGCCAGCAGAGGACTAGCTGCCGCCCACATCTACGAGCAGTACTTC. This translates into CASRGLAAAHIYEQYF.

The rearrangement links TRBV18 to TRBJ1-4; D uncertain. The CDR3 contains 15 residues. Between the trimmed V and J ends, which lost 4 bases and 5 bases, there was a span of 14 bases. The germline CDR1 and CDR2 sequences are KGHSH and LQKENI. The CDR3: CASSLSTARNEKLFF. The CDR3 coding sequence is TGTGCCAGCTCACTATCGACGGCCAGGAATGAAAAACTGTTTTTT.